These 5 T cell receptor beta chains came from one sample sequenced in a study of T cells in Graves' hyperthyroidism and ophthalmopathy. Template material for amplifying TCR beta CDR3 regions consisted of RNA transcripts. HTBI primers were the set used in a first-round RT-PCR of the TCR CDR3. TCRdb ran MiXCR on the multiplex PCR reads and lists one entry per CDR3 protein. Of about 480,000 distinct CDR3 sequences in the sample, roughly an eighth were seen once. Material for sequencing was blood. The receptors derive from a woman aged 18 to 35 with Graves' hyperthyroidism.

This clonotype was observed many times. V is TRBV19 and J is TRBJ2-7; 11 bases fit TRBD1. Germline loops: CDR1 LNHDA, CDR2 SQIVND (reference sequence). Losses at the gene ends were 7 bases for V and 6 bases for J; bases not matched to a gene: 8. The CDR3 is 14 amino acids. The DNA of the CDR3 is TGTGCCAGTACCAACCGGGACAGGGGGTCCGAGCAGTACTTC. It encodes CASTNRDRGSEQYF.

This clonotype was recorded many times. The chain uses TRBV6-1 and TRBJ2-1; a possible D gene is TRBD2 (5 bases). The germline V gene has CDR1 MNHNS and CDR2 SASEGT. V lost 10 bases and J 3 bases, leaving 7 bases between the germline ends. This CDR3 has 11 residues. As DNA, the CDR3 is TGTGCCACCACTAGCTACAATGAGCAGTTCTTC. The encoded protein is CATTSYNEQFF.

This clonotype was detected ten times or more. This sequence joins TRBV10-3 and TRBJ2-5, with a weak D call TRBD2 (5 bases). This CDR3 comprises 14 residues. Germline CDR1 is ENHRY and CDR2 is SYGVKD. V lost 3 bases and J 5 bases, leaving 13 bases between the germline ends. This chain's CDR3 is CAISEGGIVETQYF. The CDR3 DNA reads as TGTGCCATCAGTGAAGGAGGTATTGTGGAGACCCAGTACTTC.

The J gene is TRBJ2-3, the V gene TRBV4-1; 8 nucleotides line up with TRBD2. The trim removed 8 bases at V and 0 bases at J, leaving 10 bases unmatched. Germline V CDR1 and CDR2: MGHRA, YSYEKL. CDR3 length: 16 amino acids. The CDR3 reads CASGPPGLGSTDTQYF. The CDR3 nucleotides are TGCGCCAGCGGCCCACCGGGACTAGGCAGCACAGATACGCAGTATTTT.

The table lists this clonotype with a few counts. The chain couples TRBV7-2 to TRBJ2-4; 7 bases are shared with TRBD2. Per germline, CDR1 SGHTA and CDR2 FQGNSA. The J segment lost 9 bases and the V segment lost 5 bases, leaving 10 bases of the junction unmatched. The CDR3 extends over 14 amino acids. In DNA form, the CDR3 reads TGTGCCAGCAGCCCGGGACTAAAATCAAGCATTCAGTACTTC. This sequence encodes CASSPGLKSSIQYF.